This TCR beta chain was obtained from a study of OX40 agonist ivuxolimab in advanced cancers. Generated by immunoSEQ multiplex PCR, the TCRdb table keeps only in-frame clones and is missing some. This table has about 18,000 clones, 85% to 90% appearing once. There are 11 residues in the CDR3. V shed 4 bases and J shed 7 bases, with 8 bases lying between them. Germline loops: CDR1 SNHLY, CDR2 FYNNEI. Sequences were derived from CD4+ or CD8+ T cells sorted from blood, sampled in a trial of the OX40 agonist ivuxolimab. The clonotype comes from an adult with an advanced solid tumor such as melanoma, head and neck, liver or kidney cancer. J is TRBJ2-7 and V is TRBV2; D call uncertain. DNA of the CDR3: TGTGCCAGCAGTGGGGATCAAGAGCAGTACTTC. Protein sequence: CASSGDQEQYF.